Listed below are T cell receptor beta chains from one sample, sequenced in a study of OX40 agonist ivuxolimab in advanced cancers. The table came from immunoSEQ multiplex PCR; TCRdb's copy has only in-frame clones and leaves some out. There are fewer than 85,000 clones in the sample; 85% to 95% occur only once, and around 10% lies in the top ten. This material consisted of CD4+ or CD8+ T cells sorted from blood, taken in a trial of the OX40 agonist ivuxolimab. All receptors derive from an adult with an advanced solid tumor such as melanoma, head and neck, liver or kidney cancer. Each CDR3 is given with its conserved first and last residue. D genes are given only for firm matches. Clone size is stated in some rows and not others, as once, few, many or a class when expanded.

v_gene: TRBV7-9; j_gene: TRBJ2-7; d_gene: NA; abundance: NA; CDR3nt: TGTGCCAGCAGCCAGCCCCCGTTAATCTCCTACGAGCAGTACTTC; CDR3aa: CASSQPPLISYEQYF
v_gene: TRBV6-1; j_gene: TRBJ1-4; d_gene: NA; abundance: NA; CDR3nt: TGTGCCAGCAGTGCGACCGAGGGACGGTATAATGAAAAACTGTTTTTT; CDR3aa: CASSATEGRYNEKLFF
v_gene: TRBV15; j_gene: TRBJ1-2; d_gene: TRBD1; abundance: NA; CDR3nt: TGTGCCACCAGCGAAGACAGGGTTAACTATGGCTACACCTTC; CDR3aa: CATSEDRVNYGYTF
v_gene: TRBV9; j_gene: TRBJ2-1; d_gene: TRBD1; abundance: NA; CDR3nt: TGTGCCAGCAGCGACAACCTTGTTCGACAGGGGGATAATGAGCAGTTCTTC; CDR3aa: CASSDNLVRQGDNEQFF
v_gene: TRBV6-6; j_gene: TRBJ1-6; d_gene: TRBD1; abundance: NA; CDR3nt: TGTGCCAGCAGTTCCTACAGGGGGACAAGTTCACCCCTCCACTTT; CDR3aa: CASSSYRGTSSPLHF
v_gene: TRBV11-2; j_gene: TRBJ2-1; d_gene: TRBD2; abundance: NA; CDR3nt: TGTGCCAGCAGCTTAGTACCGGGGGGGGCCGTGAATGAGCAGTTCTTC; CDR3aa: CASSLVPGGAVNEQFF
v_gene: TRBV9; j_gene: TRBJ1-1; d_gene: TRBD1; abundance: NA; CDR3nt: TGTGCCAGCAGCGGCAAGACAGGGGCCCCGAACACTGAAGCTTTCTTT; CDR3aa: CASSGKTGAPNTEAFF
v_gene: TRBV10-2; j_gene: TRBJ2-3; d_gene: TRBD2; abundance: NA; CDR3nt: TGCGCCAGCAGCGCGAAGAGCGGGGGGGCTAGCACAGATACGCAGTATTTT; CDR3aa: CASSAKSGGASTDTQYF
v_gene: TRBV27; j_gene: TRBJ2-7; d_gene: NA; abundance: NA; CDR3nt: TGTGCCAGCAGTTTTACCGGGGAGGCCGAGCAGTACTTC; CDR3aa: CASSFTGEAEQYF
v_gene: TRBV9; j_gene: TRBJ1-1; d_gene: NA; abundance: few; CDR3nt: TGTGCCAGCCGTGGGGTGAACACTGAAGCTTTCTTT; CDR3aa: CASRGVNTEAFF
v_gene: TRBV4-3; j_gene: TRBJ2-1; d_gene: NA; abundance: once; CDR3nt: TGCGCCAGCAGCCAAGCTACGGGGGACTTTCCCTACAATGAGCAGTTCTTC; CDR3aa: CASSQATGDFPYNEQFF
v_gene: TRBV6-5; j_gene: TRBJ2-7; d_gene: NA; abundance: NA; CDR3nt: TGTGCCAGCCGATGGACGGAATCCTACGAGCAGTACTTC; CDR3aa: CASRWTESYEQYF
v_gene: TRBV5-6; j_gene: TRBJ2-1; d_gene: TRBD2; abundance: once; CDR3nt: TGTGCCAGCAGCGGAGAGACTAGCGGGGGGTTATACAATGAGCAGTTCTTC; CDR3aa: CASSGETSGGLYNEQFF
v_gene: TRBV25-1; j_gene: TRBJ1-3; d_gene: NA; abundance: NA; CDR3nt: TGTGCCAGCAGTGAATTAGTCGCGAAACCCTCTGGAAACACCATATATTTT; CDR3aa: CASSELVAKPSGNTIYF
v_gene: TRBV6-1; j_gene: TRBJ1-1; d_gene: TRBD1; abundance: NA; CDR3nt: TGTGCCAGCAGTGGGGCCCCTTTACAGGGGTTTGGCACTGAAGCTTTCTTT; CDR3aa: CASSGAPLQGFGTEAFF
v_gene: TRBV19; j_gene: TRBJ2-2; d_gene: NA; abundance: NA; CDR3nt: TGTGCCAGTAGTATAGGGCAGGATCACACCGGGGAGCTGTTTTTT; CDR3aa: CASSIGQDHTGELFF
v_gene: TRBV15; j_gene: TRBJ1-1; d_gene: NA; abundance: NA; CDR3nt: TGTGCCACCAGTCCCGGGCGGAACACTGAAGCTTTCTTT; CDR3aa: CATSPGRNTEAFF
v_gene: TRBV5-1; j_gene: TRBJ1-1; d_gene: NA; abundance: NA; CDR3nt: TGCGCCAGCAGCTTGGCCCATTCGGGGAACACTGAAGCTTTCTTT; CDR3aa: CASSLAHSGNTEAFF
v_gene: TRBV4-1; j_gene: TRBJ1-5; d_gene: TRBD1; abundance: few; CDR3nt: TGCGCCAGCAGCCAAGGACAGGGCGGGGATCAGCCCCAGCATTTT; CDR3aa: CASSQGQGGDQPQHF
v_gene: TRBV13; j_gene: TRBJ1-1; d_gene: TRBD1; abundance: once; CDR3nt: TGTGCCACTAACAGGGGTATGAACACTGAAGCTTTCTTT; CDR3aa: CATNRGMNTEAFF
v_gene: TRBV13; j_gene: TRBJ1-6; d_gene: NA; abundance: NA; CDR3nt: TGTGCCAGCAGCCCCCGGACAGCTCTTTATAATTCACCCCTCCACTTT; CDR3aa: CASSPRTALYNSPLHF
v_gene: TRBV6-6; j_gene: TRBJ2-7; d_gene: TRBD1; abundance: NA; CDR3nt: TGTGCCAGCAGTTACGACCCGACAGGGTTAACGAAACAGTACTTC; CDR3aa: CASSYDPTGLTKQYF
v_gene: TRBV19; j_gene: TRBJ1-6; d_gene: TRBD1; abundance: NA; CDR3nt: TGTGCCAGTAGAGAGGGACAGACAAATTCACCCCTCCACTTT; CDR3aa: CASREGQTNSPLHF
v_gene: TRBV10-2; j_gene: TRBJ2-3; d_gene: TRBD2; abundance: NA; CDR3nt: TGCGCCAGCAGCGGGGGGGCAGCAGATACGCAGTATTTT; CDR3aa: CASSGGAADTQYF
v_gene: TRBV6-6; j_gene: TRBJ2-7; d_gene: NA; abundance: NA; CDR3nt: TGTGCCAGCAGTTACGCCAGTTCCTACGAGCAGTACTTC; CDR3aa: CASSYASSYEQYF
v_gene: TRBV5-6; j_gene: TRBJ2-7; d_gene: NA; abundance: NA; CDR3nt: TGTGCCAGCAGCTTCGGGACACACTACGAGCAGTACTTC; CDR3aa: CASSFGTHYEQYF
v_gene: TRBV9; j_gene: TRBJ2-2; d_gene: NA; abundance: NA; CDR3nt: TGTGCCAGCAGCGCGGCTGGGGGGCCCGGGACCGGGGAGCTGTTTTTT; CDR3aa: CASSAAGGPGTGELFF
v_gene: TRBV27; j_gene: TRBJ2-7; d_gene: NA; abundance: once; CDR3nt: TGTGCCAGCAGTTTAGGGCAGAGCTACGAGCAGTACTTC; CDR3aa: CASSLGQSYEQYF
v_gene: TRBV19; j_gene: TRBJ2-7; d_gene: NA; abundance: NA; CDR3nt: TGTGCCAGTAGTGCCGGACAGTCCTACGAGCAGTACTTC; CDR3aa: CASSAGQSYEQYF
v_gene: TRBV7-9; j_gene: TRBJ2-5; d_gene: TRBD2; abundance: NA; CDR3nt: TGTGCCAGCAGCCCGCCGTGGGGGGGGCAAGAGACCCAGTACTTC; CDR3aa: CASSPPWGGQETQYF
v_gene: TRBV11-3; j_gene: TRBJ2-1; d_gene: NA; abundance: NA; CDR3nt: TGTGCCAGCAGCTTAGCCCCACTCAATGAGCAGTTCTTC; CDR3aa: CASSLAPLNEQFF